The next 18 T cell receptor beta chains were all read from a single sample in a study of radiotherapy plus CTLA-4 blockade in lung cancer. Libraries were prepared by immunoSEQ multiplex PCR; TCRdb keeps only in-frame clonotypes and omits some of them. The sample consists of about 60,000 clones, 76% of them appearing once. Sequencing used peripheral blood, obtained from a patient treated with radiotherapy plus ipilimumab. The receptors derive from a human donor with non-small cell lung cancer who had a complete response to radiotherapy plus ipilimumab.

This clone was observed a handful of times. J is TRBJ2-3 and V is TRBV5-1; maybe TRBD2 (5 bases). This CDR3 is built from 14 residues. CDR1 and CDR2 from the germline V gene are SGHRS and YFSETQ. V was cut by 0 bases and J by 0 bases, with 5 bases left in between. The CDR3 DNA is TGCGCCAGCAGCTTGGGCGGGAGCACAGATACGCAGTATTTT. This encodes CASSLGGSTDTQYF.

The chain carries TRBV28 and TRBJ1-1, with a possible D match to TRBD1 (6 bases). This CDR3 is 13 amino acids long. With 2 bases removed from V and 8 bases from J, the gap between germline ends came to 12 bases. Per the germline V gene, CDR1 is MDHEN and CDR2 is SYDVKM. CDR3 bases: TGTGCCAGCAGTTTACCCACCAGGGGCGAAGCTTTCTTT. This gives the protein CASSLPTRGEAFF.

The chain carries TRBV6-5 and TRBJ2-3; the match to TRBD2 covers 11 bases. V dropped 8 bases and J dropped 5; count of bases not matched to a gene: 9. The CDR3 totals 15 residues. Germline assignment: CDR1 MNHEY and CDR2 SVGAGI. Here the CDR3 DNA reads TGTGCCAGCCGACTAGCGGGGAAGCTGCGAGATACGCAGTATTTT. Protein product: CASRLAGKLRDTQYF.

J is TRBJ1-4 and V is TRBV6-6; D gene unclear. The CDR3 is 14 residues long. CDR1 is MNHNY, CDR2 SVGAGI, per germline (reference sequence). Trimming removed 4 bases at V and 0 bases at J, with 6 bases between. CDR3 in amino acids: CASSSDPTNEKLFF. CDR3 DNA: TGTGCCAGCAGTTCAGATCCAACTAATGAAAAACTGTTTTTT.

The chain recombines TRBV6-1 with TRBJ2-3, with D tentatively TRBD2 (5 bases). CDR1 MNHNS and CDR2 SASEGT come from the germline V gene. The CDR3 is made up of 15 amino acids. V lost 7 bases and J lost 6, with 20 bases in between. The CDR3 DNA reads TGTGCCAGCACTAGAAGTGGTATGAGGGCCGATACGCAGTATTTT. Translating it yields CASTRSGMRADTQYF.

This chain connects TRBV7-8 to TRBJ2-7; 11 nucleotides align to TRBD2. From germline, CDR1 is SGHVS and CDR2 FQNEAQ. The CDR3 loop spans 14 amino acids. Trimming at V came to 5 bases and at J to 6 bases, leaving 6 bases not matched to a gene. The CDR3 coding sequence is TGTGCCAGCAGCGTCCCGGGACTAGCGGCCGAGCAGTACTTC. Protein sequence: CASSVPGLAAEQYF.

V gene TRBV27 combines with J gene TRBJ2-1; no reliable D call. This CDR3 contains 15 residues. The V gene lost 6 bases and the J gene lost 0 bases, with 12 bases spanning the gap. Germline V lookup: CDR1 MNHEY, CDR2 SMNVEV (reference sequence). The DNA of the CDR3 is TGTGCCAGCAGCCGCAAGCCAAGCTCCTACAATGAGCAGTTCTTC. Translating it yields CASSRKPSSYNEQFF.

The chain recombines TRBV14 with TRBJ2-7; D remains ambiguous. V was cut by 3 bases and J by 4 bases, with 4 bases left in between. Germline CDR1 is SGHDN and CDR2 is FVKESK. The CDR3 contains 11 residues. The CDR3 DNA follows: TGTGCCAGCAGCCAGAGTTACGAGCAGTACTTC. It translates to CASSQSYEQYF.

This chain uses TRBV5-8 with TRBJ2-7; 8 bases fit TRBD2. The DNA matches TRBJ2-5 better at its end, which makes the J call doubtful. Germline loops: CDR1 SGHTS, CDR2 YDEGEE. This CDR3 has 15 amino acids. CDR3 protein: CASSLSGGIQETQYF. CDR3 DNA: TGTGCCAGCAGCTTAAGCGGGGGTATCCAAGAGACCCAGTACTTC.

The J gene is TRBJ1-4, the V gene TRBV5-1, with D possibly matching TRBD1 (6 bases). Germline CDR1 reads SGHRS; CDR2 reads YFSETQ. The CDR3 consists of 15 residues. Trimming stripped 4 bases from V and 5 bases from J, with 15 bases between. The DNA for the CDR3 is TGCGCCAGCAGCCCGCACAGGGTAGAAAATGAAAAACTGTTTTTT. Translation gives CASSPHRVENEKLFF.

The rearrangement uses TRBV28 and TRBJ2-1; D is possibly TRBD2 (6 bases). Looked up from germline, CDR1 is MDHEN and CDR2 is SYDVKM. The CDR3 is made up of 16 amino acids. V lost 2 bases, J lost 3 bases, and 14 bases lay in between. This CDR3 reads CASSLAIWGVYNEQFF. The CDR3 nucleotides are TGTGCCAGCAGTTTAGCTATCTGGGGGGTCTACAATGAGCAGTTCTTC.

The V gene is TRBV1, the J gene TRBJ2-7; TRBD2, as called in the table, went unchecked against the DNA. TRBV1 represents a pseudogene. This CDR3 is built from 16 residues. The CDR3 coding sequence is TGCACCAGCAGCCAAGAGTATCAGAAAGGACTCTACGAGCAGTACTTC. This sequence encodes CTSSQEYQKGLYEQYF.

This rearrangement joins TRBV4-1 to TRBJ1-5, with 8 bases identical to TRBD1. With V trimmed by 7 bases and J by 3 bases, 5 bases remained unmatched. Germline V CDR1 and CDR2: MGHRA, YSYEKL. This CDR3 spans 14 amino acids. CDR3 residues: CASKMTGDNQPQHF. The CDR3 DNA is TGCGCCAGCAAGATGACAGGGGACAATCAGCCCCAGCATTTT.

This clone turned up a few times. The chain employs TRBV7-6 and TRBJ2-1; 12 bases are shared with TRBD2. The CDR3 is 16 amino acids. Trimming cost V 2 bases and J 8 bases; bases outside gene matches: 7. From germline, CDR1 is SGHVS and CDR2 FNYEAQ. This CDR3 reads CASSLYPSGGAYEQFF. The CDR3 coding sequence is TGTGCCAGCAGCTTATATCCTAGCGGGGGGGCCTATGAGCAGTTCTTC.

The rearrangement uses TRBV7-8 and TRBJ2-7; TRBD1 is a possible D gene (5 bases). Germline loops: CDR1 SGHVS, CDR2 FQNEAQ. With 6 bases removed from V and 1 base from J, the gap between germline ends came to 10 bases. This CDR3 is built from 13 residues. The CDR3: CASSWRQSYEQYF. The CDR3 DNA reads TGTGCCAGCAGTTGGAGACAGTCCTACGAGCAGTACTTC.

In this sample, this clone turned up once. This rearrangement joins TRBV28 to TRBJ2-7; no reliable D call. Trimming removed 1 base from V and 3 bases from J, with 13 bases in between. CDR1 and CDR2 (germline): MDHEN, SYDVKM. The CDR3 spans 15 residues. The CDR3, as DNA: TGTGCCAGCAGTTTATCGGGTGGGTTGGGCTACGAGCAGTACTTC. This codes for CASSLSGGLGYEQYF.

Here the CDR3 DNA reads TGCGCCAGCAGCCAAGGGACAGGGTCTGGAAACACCATATATTTT. Amino acids: CASSQGTGSGNTIYF. V is TRBV4-3 and J is TRBJ1-3; TRBD1 agrees at 8 bases. Germline V CDR1 and CDR2: LGHNA, YSLEER. CDR3 length: 15 residues. With 1 base clipped from V and 1 base from J, the junction kept 0 bases outside the gene matches.

Written as DNA, the CDR3 is TGTGCCAGCACCCGACCGGGACAGGGGGCCACCGGGGAGCTGTTTTTT. Its protein is CASTRPGQGATGELFF. The J gene is TRBJ2-2, the V gene TRBV7-9; 12 bases line up with TRBD1. Per the germline V gene, CDR1 is SEHNR and CDR2 is FQNEAQ (reference sequence). CDR3 length: 16 residues. V lost 7 bases and J lost 4; bases outside the gene matches: 7.